Sequencing of this TCR beta chain was carried out in a study of graft-versus-host responses after intestinal transplantation. Study-level information: Each patient got anti-thymocyte globulin induction, then tacrolimus and steroids for about 3 years.

General observations from the study: Where graft-donor T cell macrochimerism was present, patients had high graft-versus-host to host-versus-graft clonal ratios in allografts. GvH clones surfaced in recipient marrow, some emerging earlier in ileum or blood. Early post-transplant HvG declines tracked with peak circulating GvH clone levels.

V was cut by 5 bases and J by 3 bases, with 19 bases left in between. Germline V gene sequence: CDR1 LNHDA, CDR2 SQIVND (reference sequence). This CDR3 is 17 amino acids long. Regarding this clone: The antigen is not known.

Profiled with immunoSEQ multiplex PCR; TCRdb holds only in-frame clones, not every one. The sample holds around 33,000 clones, around 94% seen once. The chain couples TRBV19 to TRBJ1-4; tentative D call: TRBD1 (5 bases). The sequencing here drew on PBMCs, taken 16 days after intestinal transplant. This receptor was identified in a human patient who received an intestinal transplant, so some T cells may come from the graft donor. CDR3 amino acids: CASSVGPLQYSNEKLFF. CDR3 nucleotide sequence: TGTGCCAGTAGTGTGGGACCCCTCCAATACTCTAATGAAAAACTGTTTTTT.